This section outlines one TCR beta chain sequence together with its context. Antigen: not known. Generated by immunoSEQ multiplex PCR, the TCRdb table keeps only in-frame clones and is missing some. The data show almost 45,000 clones, around 90% seen once. Baseline, cycle 4 day 1, and cycle 7 day 1 were the blood sampling points. The data were taken from a study of OX40 agonist ivuxolimab in advanced cancers. Turning to the study itself: An anti-OX40 (CD134) antibody with agonistic activity, ivuxolimab, was administered to patients.

Study-wide results and caveats: Researchers report that CD8+ T cells had, on average, more expanded clones than CD4+.

This specimen consisted of CD4+ or CD8+ T cells sorted from blood, obtained in a trial of the OX40 agonist ivuxolimab. The TCR comes from an adult with an advanced solid tumor such as melanoma, head and neck, liver or kidney cancer.

Here the CDR3 DNA reads TGTGCCAGCAGTCTCGGAGGGTCCGAGCAGTACTTC. Translated: CASSLGGSEQYF. The chain is built from TRBV6-5 and TRBJ2-7, with a possible D match to TRBD2 (6 bases). This CDR3 is 12 amino acids long. CDR1 is MNHEY, CDR2 SVGAGI, per germline. Trimming removed 5 bases at V and 6 bases at J, with 11 bases between.